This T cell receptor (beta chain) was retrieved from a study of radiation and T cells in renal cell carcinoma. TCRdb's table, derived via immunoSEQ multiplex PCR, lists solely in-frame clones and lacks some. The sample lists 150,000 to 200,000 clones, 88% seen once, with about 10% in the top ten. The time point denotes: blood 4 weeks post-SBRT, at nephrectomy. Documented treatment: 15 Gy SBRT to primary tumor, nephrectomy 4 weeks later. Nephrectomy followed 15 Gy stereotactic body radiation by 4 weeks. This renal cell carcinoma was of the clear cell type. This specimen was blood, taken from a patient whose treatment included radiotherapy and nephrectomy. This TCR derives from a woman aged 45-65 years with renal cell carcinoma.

The CDR3 reads CASSFSKSYEQYF. CDR3 nucleotides: TGTGCCAGCAGCTTTTCAAAATCCTACGAGCAGTACTTC. V and J are TRBV11-2 and TRBJ2-7; D not certain. The CDR3 is made up of 13 amino acids. The V end lost 3 bases, the J end lost 1 base, and 7 bases lay between the germline ends. Germline CDR1 is SGHAT and CDR2 is FQNNGV. The variable domain in full, with the rest retrieved from reference TRBV11-2 and TRBJ2-7, is EAGVAQSPRYKIIEKRQSVAFWCNPISGHATLYWYQQILGQGPKLLIQFQNNGVVDDSQLPKDRFSAERLKGVDSTLKIQPAKLEDSAVYLCASSFSKSYEQYFGPGTRLTVT.